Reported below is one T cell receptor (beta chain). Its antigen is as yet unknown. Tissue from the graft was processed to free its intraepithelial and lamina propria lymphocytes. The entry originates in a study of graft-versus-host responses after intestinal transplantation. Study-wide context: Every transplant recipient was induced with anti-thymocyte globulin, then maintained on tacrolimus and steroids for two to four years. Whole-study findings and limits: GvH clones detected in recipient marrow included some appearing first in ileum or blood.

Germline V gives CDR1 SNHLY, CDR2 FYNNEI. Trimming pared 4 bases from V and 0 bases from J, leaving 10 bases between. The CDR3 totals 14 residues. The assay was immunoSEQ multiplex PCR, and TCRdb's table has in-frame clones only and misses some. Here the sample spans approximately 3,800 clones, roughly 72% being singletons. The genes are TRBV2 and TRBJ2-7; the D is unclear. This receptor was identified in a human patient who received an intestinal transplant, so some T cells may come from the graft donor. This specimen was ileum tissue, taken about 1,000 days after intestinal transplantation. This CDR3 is CASSGNVGSYEQYF. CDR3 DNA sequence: TGTGCCAGCAGTGGGAACGTGGGCTCCTACGAGCAGTACTTC.